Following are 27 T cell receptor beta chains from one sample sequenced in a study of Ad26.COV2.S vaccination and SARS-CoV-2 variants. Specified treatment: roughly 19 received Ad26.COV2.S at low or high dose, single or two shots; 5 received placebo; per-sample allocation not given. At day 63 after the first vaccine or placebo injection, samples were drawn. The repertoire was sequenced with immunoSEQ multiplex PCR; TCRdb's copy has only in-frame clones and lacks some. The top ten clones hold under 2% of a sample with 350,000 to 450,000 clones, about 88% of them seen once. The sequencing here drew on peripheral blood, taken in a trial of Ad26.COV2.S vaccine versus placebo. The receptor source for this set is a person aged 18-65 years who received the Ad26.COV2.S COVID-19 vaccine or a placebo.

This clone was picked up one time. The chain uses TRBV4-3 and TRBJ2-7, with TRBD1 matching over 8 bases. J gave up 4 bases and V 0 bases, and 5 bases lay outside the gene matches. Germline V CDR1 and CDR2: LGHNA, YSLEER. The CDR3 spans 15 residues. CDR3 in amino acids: CASSQEAGGVYEQYF. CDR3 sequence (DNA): TGCGCCAGCAGCCAAGAGGCAGGGGGCGTTTACGAGCAGTACTTC.

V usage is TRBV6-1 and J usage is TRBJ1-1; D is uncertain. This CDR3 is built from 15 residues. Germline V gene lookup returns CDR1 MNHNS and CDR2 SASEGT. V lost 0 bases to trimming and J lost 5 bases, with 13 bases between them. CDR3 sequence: CASSEARSGRTEAFF. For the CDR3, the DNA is TGTGCCAGCAGTGAAGCGCGCTCGGGTAGGACTGAAGCTTTCTTT.

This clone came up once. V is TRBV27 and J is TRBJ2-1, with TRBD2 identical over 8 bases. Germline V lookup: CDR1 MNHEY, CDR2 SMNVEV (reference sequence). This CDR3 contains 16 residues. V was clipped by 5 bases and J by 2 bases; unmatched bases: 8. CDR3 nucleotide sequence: TGTGCCAGCAGTCTCGGGAGGGCAGGACCCTACAATGAGCAGTTCTTC. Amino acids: CASSLGRAGPYNEQFF.

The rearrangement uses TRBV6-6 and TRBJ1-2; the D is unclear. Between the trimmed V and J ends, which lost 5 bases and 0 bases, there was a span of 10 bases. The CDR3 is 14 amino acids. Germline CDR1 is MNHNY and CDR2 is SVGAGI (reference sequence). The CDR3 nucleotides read TGTGCCAGCAGTAGGTCAGCAGCTAACTATGGCTACACCTTC. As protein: CASSRSAANYGYTF.

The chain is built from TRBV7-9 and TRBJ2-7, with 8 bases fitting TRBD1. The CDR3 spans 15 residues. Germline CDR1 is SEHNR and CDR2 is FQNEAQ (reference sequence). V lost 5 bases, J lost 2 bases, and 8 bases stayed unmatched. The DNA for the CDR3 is TGTGCCAGCAGCGATCCGGGACAGGCAGCCTACGAGCAGTACTTC. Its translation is CASSDPGQAAYEQYF.

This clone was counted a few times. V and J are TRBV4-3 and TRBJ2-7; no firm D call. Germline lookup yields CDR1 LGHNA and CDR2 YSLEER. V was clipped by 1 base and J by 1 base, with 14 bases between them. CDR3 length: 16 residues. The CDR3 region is CASSQGHSDSSYEQYF. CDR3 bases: TGCGCCAGCAGCCAAGGCCACTCCGACTCATCCTACGAGCAGTACTTC.

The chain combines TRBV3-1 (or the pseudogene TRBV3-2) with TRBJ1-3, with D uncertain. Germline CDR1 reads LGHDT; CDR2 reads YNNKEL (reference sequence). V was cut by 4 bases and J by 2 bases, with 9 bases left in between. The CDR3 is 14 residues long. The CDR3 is CASSPTKAGNTIYF. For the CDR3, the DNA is TGTGCCAGCAGCCCAACAAAAGCTGGAAACACCATATATTTT.

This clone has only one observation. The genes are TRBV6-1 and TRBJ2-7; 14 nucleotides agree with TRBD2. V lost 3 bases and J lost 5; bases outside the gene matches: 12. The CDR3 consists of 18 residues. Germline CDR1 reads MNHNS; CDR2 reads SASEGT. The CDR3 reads CASSDQAGTSGRIDEQYF. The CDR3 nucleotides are TGTGCCAGCAGTGACCAGGCCGGGACTAGCGGGAGAATCGACGAGCAGTACTTC.

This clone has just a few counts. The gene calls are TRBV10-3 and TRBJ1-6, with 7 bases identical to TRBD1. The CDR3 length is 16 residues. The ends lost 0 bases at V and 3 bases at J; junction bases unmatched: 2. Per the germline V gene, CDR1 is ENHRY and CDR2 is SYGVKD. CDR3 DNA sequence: TGTGCCATCAGTGAGTCGGCAGGGGGCTATAATTCACCCCTCCACTTT. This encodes CAISESAGGYNSPLHF.

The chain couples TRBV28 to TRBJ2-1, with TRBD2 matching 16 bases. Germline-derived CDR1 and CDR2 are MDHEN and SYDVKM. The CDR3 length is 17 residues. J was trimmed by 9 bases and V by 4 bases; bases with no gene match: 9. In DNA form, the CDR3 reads TGTGCCAGCAGTTCATCCGGGACTAGCGGGAGGGCCGCTGAGCAGTTCTTC. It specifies CASSSSGTSGRAAEQFF.

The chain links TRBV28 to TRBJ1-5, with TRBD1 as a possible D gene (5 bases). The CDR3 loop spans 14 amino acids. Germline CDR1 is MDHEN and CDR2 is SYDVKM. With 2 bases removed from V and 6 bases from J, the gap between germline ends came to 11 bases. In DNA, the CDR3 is TGTGCCAGCAGTTTAAACACGGGGGGTCAGCCCCAGCATTTT. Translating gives CASSLNTGGQPQHF.

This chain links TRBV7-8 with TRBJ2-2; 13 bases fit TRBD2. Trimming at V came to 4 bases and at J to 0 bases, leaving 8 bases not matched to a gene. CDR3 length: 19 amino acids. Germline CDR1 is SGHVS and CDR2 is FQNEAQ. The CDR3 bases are TGTGCCAGCAGCTCAGCGATCGGGACTAGCGGGACGAACACCGGGGAGCTGTTTTTT. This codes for CASSSAIGTSGTNTGELFF. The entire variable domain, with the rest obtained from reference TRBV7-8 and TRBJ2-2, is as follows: GAGVSQSPRYKVAKRGQDVALRCDPISGHVSLFWYQQALGQGPEFLTYFQNEAQLDKSGLPSDRFFAERPEGSVSTLKIQRTQQEDSAVYLCASSSAIGTSGTNTGELFFGEGSRLTVL.

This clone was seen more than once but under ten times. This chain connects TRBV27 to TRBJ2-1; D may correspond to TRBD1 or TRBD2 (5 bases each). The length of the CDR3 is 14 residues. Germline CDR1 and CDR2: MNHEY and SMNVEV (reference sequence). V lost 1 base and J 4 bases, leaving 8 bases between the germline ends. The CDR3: CASSLYWGYNEQFF. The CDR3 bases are TGTGCCAGCAGTTTATATTGGGGGTACAATGAGCAGTTCTTC.

The CDR3 bases are TGTGCCAGCAGTGTATTACCAGAGCAGTACTTC. Translating it yields CASSVLPEQYF. The V gene is TRBV28, the J gene TRBJ2-7; D gene uncertain. Trimming took 5 bases from V and 7 from J, leaving 9 bases between them. This CDR3 has 11 residues. Germline values: CDR1 MDHEN, CDR2 SYDVKM. Full variable domain (rest looked up from reference TRBV28 and TRBJ2-7): DVKVTQSSRYLVKRTGEKVFLECVQDMDHENMFWYRQDPGLGLRLIYFSYDVKMKEKGDIPEGYSVSREKKERFSLILESASTNQTSMYLCASSVLPEQYFGPGTRLTVT.

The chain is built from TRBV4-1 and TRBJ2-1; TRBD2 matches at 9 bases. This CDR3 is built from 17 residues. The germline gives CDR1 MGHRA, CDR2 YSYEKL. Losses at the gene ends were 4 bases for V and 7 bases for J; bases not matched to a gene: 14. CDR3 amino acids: CASSPKGSGSTWNEQFF. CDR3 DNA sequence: TGCGCCAGCAGCCCAAAGGGTAGCGGGAGTACATGGAATGAGCAGTTCTTC.

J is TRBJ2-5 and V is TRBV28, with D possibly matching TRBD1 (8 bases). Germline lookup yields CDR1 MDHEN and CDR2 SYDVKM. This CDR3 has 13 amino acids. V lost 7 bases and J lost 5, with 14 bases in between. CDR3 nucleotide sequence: TGTGCCAGCACCTACAGGGGGGGGGAGACCCAGTACTTC. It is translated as CASTYRGGETQYF.

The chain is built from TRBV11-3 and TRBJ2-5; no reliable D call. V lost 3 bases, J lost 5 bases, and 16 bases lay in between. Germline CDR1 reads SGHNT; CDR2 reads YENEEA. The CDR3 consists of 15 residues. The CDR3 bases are TGTGCCAGCAGCTTTGACCGGAGCAGTGAGGAGACCCAGTACTTC. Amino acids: CASSFDRSSEETQYF.

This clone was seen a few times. The CDR3 region is CASSVLRV. CDR3 bases: TGTGCCAGCAGCGTCCTGCGGGTG. The chain has TRBV9 and TRBJ2-7; D is perhaps TRBD2 (5 bases). CDR1 and CDR2 from the germline V gene are SGDLS and YYNGEE. The CDR3 has 8 residues.

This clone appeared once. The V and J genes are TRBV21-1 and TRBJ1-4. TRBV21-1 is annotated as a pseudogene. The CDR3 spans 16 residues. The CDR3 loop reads CASSKALSTPDEKLFF. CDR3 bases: TGTGCCAGCAGCAAAGCGCTTTCGACTCCTGATGAAAAACTGTTTTTT.

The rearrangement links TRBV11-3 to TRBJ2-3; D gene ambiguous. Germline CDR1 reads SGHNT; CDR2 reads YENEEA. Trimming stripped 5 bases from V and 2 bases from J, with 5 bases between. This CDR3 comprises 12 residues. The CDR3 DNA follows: TGTGCCAGCAGCCCAGACACAGATACGCAGTATTTT. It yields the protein CASSPDTDTQYF.

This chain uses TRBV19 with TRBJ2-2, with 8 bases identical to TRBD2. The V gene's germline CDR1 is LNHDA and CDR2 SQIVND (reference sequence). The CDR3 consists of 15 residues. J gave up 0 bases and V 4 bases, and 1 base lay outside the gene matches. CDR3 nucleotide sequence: TGTGCCAGTAGTACTAGCGGGTCGAACACCGGGGAGCTGTTTTTT. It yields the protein CASSTSGSNTGELFF.

CDR3 DNA: TGTGCCACCAGGACAGGAGCGAACACCGGGGAGCTGTTTTTT. Translated, it gives CATRTGANTGELFF. The V and J genes are TRBV24-1 and TRBJ2-2; TRBD1 might be the D (6 bases). The CDR3 contains 14 residues. Looked up from germline, CDR1 is KGHDR and CDR2 is SFDVKD. Trimming removed 7 bases at V and 0 bases at J, with 8 bases between.

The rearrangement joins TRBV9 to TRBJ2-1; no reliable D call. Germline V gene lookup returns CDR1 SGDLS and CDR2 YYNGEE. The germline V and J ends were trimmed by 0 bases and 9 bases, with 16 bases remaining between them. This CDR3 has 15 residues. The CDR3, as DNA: TGTGCCAGCAGCGTAGGGACCTCTTCATTGGGTGAGCAGTTCTTC. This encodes CASSVGTSSLGEQFF.

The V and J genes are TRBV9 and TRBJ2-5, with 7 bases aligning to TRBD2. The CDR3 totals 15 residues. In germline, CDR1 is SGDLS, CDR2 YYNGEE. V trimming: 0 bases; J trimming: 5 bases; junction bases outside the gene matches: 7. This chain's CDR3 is CASSVDGSGRETQYF. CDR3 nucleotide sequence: TGTGCCAGCAGCGTAGACGGTAGCGGGCGGGAGACCCAGTACTTC.

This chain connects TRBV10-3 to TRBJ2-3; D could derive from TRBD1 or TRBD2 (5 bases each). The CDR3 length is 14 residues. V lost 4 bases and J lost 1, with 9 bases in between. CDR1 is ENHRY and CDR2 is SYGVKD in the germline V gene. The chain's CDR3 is CAISVRGGTDTQYF. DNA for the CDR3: TGTGCCATCAGTGTAAGGGGAGGCACAGATACGCAGTATTTT.

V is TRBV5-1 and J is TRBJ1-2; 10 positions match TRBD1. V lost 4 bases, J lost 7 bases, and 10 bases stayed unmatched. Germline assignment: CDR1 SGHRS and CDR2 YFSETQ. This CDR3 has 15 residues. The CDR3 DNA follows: TGCGCCAGCAGCCCCTTAGGAGGGACAGGGGTTGGCTACACCTTC. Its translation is CASSPLGGTGVGYTF.

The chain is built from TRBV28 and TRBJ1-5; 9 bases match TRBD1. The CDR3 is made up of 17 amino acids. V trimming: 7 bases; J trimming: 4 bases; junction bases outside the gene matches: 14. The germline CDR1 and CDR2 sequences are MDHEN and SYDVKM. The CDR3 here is CASTQSSGTGSNQPQHF. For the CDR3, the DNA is TGTGCCAGCACCCAAAGTTCCGGGACAGGGAGTAATCAGCCCCAGCATTTT.